The 27 T cell receptor beta chains in this list originate from one sample, sequenced in a study of a mutant IDH1 vaccine in newly diagnosed glioma. The table came from immunoSEQ multiplex PCR; TCRdb's copy has only in-frame clones and leaves some out. Of tens of thousands of clones listed, about nine tenths are singletons. Indicated time point: baseline, week 1 (first vaccination visit). As to treatment: pre-vaccination baseline after standard-of-care therapy. This specimen was PBMCs, taken from a glioma patient treated with radiotherapy, temozolomide or both. The receptors here all came from a man aged 40-49 years with glioma.

The chain combines TRBV7-2 with TRBJ1-2; D may be TRBD1 (6 bases). This CDR3 is built from 15 residues. In germline, CDR1 is SGHTA, CDR2 FQGNSA. Trimming removed 5 bases at V and 0 bases at J, with 13 bases between. CDR3 bases: TGTGCCAGCAGCGCTTACAGGGTAGCTAACTATGGCTACACCTTC. Its protein is CASSAYRVANYGYTF.

This chain uses TRBV7-6 with TRBJ2-7; D unclear. The CDR3 loop spans 12 amino acids. The V and J ends lost 5 bases and 5 bases respectively, with 10 bases between them. Germline CDR1 SGHVS, CDR2 FNYEAQ. The DNA of the CDR3 is TGTGCCAGCAGCAATGGGGTCCACGAGCAGTACTTC. It yields the protein CASSNGVHEQYF.

This chain links TRBV7-8 with TRBJ1-6, with 7 bases fitting TRBD1. There are 17 residues in the CDR3. Per the germline V gene, CDR1 is SGHVS and CDR2 is FQNEAQ. With 3 bases clipped from V and 9 bases from J, the junction kept 14 bases outside the gene matches. The CDR3 here is CASSFVSTGDGSSPLHF. Here the CDR3 DNA reads TGTGCCAGCAGCTTCGTTTCCACAGGGGATGGGAGTTCACCCCTCCACTTT. The full variable domain, rest sourced from reference TRBV7-8 and TRBJ1-6, is GAGVSQSPRYKVAKRGQDVALRCDPISGHVSLFWYQQALGQGPEFLTYFQNEAQLDKSGLPSDRFFAERPEGSVSTLKIQRTQQEDSAVYLCASSFVSTGDGSSPLHFGNGTRLTVT.

The V and J genes are TRBV7-2 and TRBJ2-7; the match to TRBD2 covers 9 bases. The CDR3 covers 16 residues. The ends lost 5 bases at V and 2 bases at J; junction bases unmatched: 10. Per the germline V gene, CDR1 is SGHTA and CDR2 is FQGNSA. For the CDR3, the DNA is TGTGCCAGCAGCGACCGAGGGGGCGGGAGGGCCTACGAGCAGTACTTC. It is translated as CASSDRGGGRAYEQYF. Combining the CDR3 with reference TRBV7-2 and TRBJ2-7 gives the whole variable domain GAGVSQSPSNKVTEKGKDVELRCDPISGHTALYWYRQSLGQGLEFLIYFQGNSAPDKSGLPSDRFSAERTGGSVSTLTIQRTQQEDSAVYLCASSDRGGGRAYEQYFGPGTRLTVT.

V gene TRBV7-2 combines with J gene TRBJ2-3; weak D call: TRBD2 (6 bases). V was clipped by 7 bases and J by 1 base, with 15 bases between them. Germline V gives CDR1 SGHTA, CDR2 FQGNSA. This CDR3 has 15 amino acids. The DNA for the CDR3 is TGTGCCAGCATCCCTTACGGGAGCCGCACAGATACGCAGTATTTT. As protein: CASIPYGSRTDTQYF.

Only one count was recorded for this clone. The chain recombines TRBV5-1 with TRBJ2-1; tentative D call: TRBD2 (6 bases). Deletions cut 0 bases from V and 2 bases from J, with 9 bases between. Looked up from germline, CDR1 is SGHRS and CDR2 is YFSETQ. The CDR3 loop spans 15 amino acids. CDR3 sequence: CASSLVPSAYNEQFF. CDR3 nucleotide sequence: TGCGCCAGCAGCTTGGTTCCTAGCGCCTACAATGAGCAGTTCTTC.

The CDR3 protein is CASSYISGLQETQYF. The CDR3, as DNA: TGTGCCAGCAGTTACATTAGCGGCCTACAAGAGACCCAGTACTTC. The J gene is TRBJ2-5, the V gene TRBV27; possible D gene TRBD2, 6 bases. Per germline, CDR1 MNHEY and CDR2 SMNVEV (reference sequence). The V gene lost 4 bases and the J gene lost 2 bases, with 14 bases spanning the gap. This CDR3 has 15 amino acids.

The V and J genes are TRBV20-1 and TRBJ2-5; TRBD2 is a possible D gene (5 bases). Germline loops: CDR1 DFQATT, CDR2 SNEGSKA (reference sequence). The CDR3 has 11 amino acids. The V end was cut by 7 bases, the J end by 6 bases, with 12 bases between. As DNA, the CDR3 is TGCAGTGGGCTAGCCAGGAAGACCCAGTACTTC. This gives the protein CSGLARKTQYF.

The chain has TRBV27 and TRBJ1-2; D unresolved. CDR1 is MNHEY, CDR2 SMNVEV, per germline (reference sequence). The V gene lost 3 bases and the J gene lost 8 bases, with 16 bases spanning the gap. CDR3 length: 14 amino acids. CDR3 in amino acids: CASSFGRRGGGYTF. The CDR3 nucleotides are TGTGCCAGCAGTTTTGGACGGAGAGGTGGGGGCTACACCTTC.

V gene TRBV7-6 combines with J gene TRBJ2-7; TRBD2 matches 8 bases. V was clipped by 2 bases and J by 3 bases; unmatched bases: 3. The CDR3 loop spans 14 amino acids. Germline assignment: CDR1 SGHVS and CDR2 FNYEAQ. CDR3 sequence: CASSLSGSNYEQYF. The CDR3, as DNA: TGTGCCAGCAGCTTAAGCGGGAGTAACTACGAGCAGTACTTC.

The V and J genes are TRBV6-4 and TRBJ2-7; D is possibly TRBD1 or TRBD2 (5 bases each). There are 13 residues in the CDR3. The germline V and J ends were trimmed by 4 bases and 6 bases, with 13 bases remaining between them. Germline V gene lookup returns CDR1 MRHNA and CDR2 SNTAGT. CDR3 region: CASSVEFGGEQYF. As DNA, the CDR3 is TGTGCCAGCAGTGTTGAGTTTGGGGGCGAGCAGTACTTC.

The J gene is TRBJ2-2, the V gene TRBV15; D is undetermined. V lost 4 bases, J lost 2 bases, and 8 bases lay in between. This CDR3 has 14 amino acids. CDR1 is LNHNV and CDR2 is YYDKDF in the germline V gene (reference sequence). CDR3 coding DNA: TGTGCCACCAGCACTCGCAGAAACACCGGGGAGCTGTTTTTT. Protein: CATSTRRNTGELFF.

The chain joins TRBV9 to TRBJ2-7, with D perhaps matching TRBD2 (7 bases). In germline, CDR1 is SGDLS, CDR2 YYNGEE. Trimming stripped 0 bases from V and 4 bases from J, with 17 bases between. The CDR3 contains 16 residues. CDR3 in DNA: TGTGCCAGCAGCGTAGGGGGGGCGGGAGTCGGGTACGAGCAGTACTTC. It is translated as CASSVGGAGVGYEQYF. Full variable domain (missing parts from reference TRBV9 and TRBJ2-7): DSGVTQTPKHLITATGQRVTLRCSPRSGDLSVYWYQQSLDQGLQFLIQYYNGEERAKGNILERFSAQQFPDLHSELNLSSLELGDSALYFCASSVGGAGVGYEQYFGPGTRLTVT.

This chain links TRBV4-1 with TRBJ2-7, with a possible D match to TRBD2 (6 bases). This CDR3 is 13 amino acids long. Germline CDR1 and CDR2: MGHRA and YSYEKL. The V and J ends lost 4 bases and 5 bases respectively, with 12 bases between them. The DNA for the CDR3 is TGCGCCAGCAGCCCCCTCCCGGGGGACGAGCAGTACTTC. As protein: CASSPLPGDEQYF.

This chain connects TRBV7-9 to TRBJ1-2; 10 nucleotides line up with TRBD1. Germline lookup yields CDR1 SEHNR and CDR2 FQNEAQ (reference sequence). V shed 5 bases and J 4 bases; nucleotides not matched to a gene: 7. This CDR3 is built from 15 residues. CDR3 sequence (DNA): TGTGCCAGCAGCGCCAGACAGGGGGCTAGCTATGGCTACACCTTC. Its protein product is CASSARQGASYGYTF. Variable domain in full (rest from reference TRBV7-9 and TRBJ1-2): DTGVSQNPRHKITKRGQNVTFRCDPISEHNRLYWYRQTLGQGPEFLTYFQNEAQLEKSRLLSDRFSAERPKGSFSTLEIQRTEQGDSAMYLCASSARQGASYGYTFGSGTRLTVV.

The rearrangement joins TRBV14 to TRBJ2-1; unclear D gene. Trimming shortened V by 1 base and J by 5 bases, and 9 bases separated the two germline ends. This CDR3 contains 14 residues. In germline, CDR1 is SGHDN, CDR2 FVKESK. CDR3 nucleotide sequence: TGTGCCAGCAGCCAAGTGTTCAAGGACAATGAGCAGTTCTTC. Its protein product is CASSQVFKDNEQFF.

The rearrangement uses TRBV19 and TRBJ2-5, with D hard to call. The germline V and J ends were trimmed by 7 bases and 2 bases, with 11 bases remaining between them. The length of the CDR3 is 13 residues. Germline V CDR1 and CDR2: LNHDA, SQIVND (reference sequence). In DNA form, the CDR3 reads TGTGCCAGTAAGGTCCGTCAGCAAGAGACCCAGTACTTC. As protein: CASKVRQQETQYF.

The V and J genes are TRBV9 and TRBJ1-3, with D possibly matching TRBD1 (6 bases). Germline V gene data show CDR1 as SGDLS and CDR2 as YYNGEE. Trimming took 2 bases from V and 0 from J, leaving 12 bases between them. The CDR3 runs 16 residues. The CDR3 here is CASSVRQAGSGNTIYF. For the CDR3, the DNA is TGTGCCAGCAGCGTCCGACAGGCTGGCTCTGGAAACACCATATATTTT.

The rearrangement uses TRBV11-3 and TRBJ2-3; 8 bases align to TRBD2. CDR1 and CDR2 (germline): SGHNT, YENEEA. The CDR3 spans 16 residues. Trimming at V came to 4 bases and at J to 5 bases, leaving 11 bases not matched to a gene. The CDR3 DNA follows: TGTGCCAGCAGCTCGGCAGGCTCCCTAGCGGGAGATACGCAGTATTTT. Its translation: CASSSAGSLAGDTQYF.

This clone was recorded a few times. Written as DNA, the CDR3 is TGTGCCAGCAGCGTAATGGGAAGCGGGGAGACCCAGTACTTC. Encoded protein: CASSVMGSGETQYF. The J gene is TRBJ2-5, the V gene TRBV9, with D possibly TRBD2 on 6 matching bases. CDR1 is SGDLS and CDR2 is YYNGEE in the germline V gene. This CDR3 has 14 amino acids. The V gene lost 1 base and the J gene lost 5 bases, with 12 bases spanning the gap.

The chain joins TRBV7-9 to TRBJ1-3, with D possibly TRBD1 on 6 matching bases. The length of the CDR3 is 14 residues. Per germline, CDR1 SEHNR and CDR2 FQNEAQ (reference sequence). Trimming removed 6 bases from V and 4 bases from J, with 13 bases in between. The CDR3 region is CASRTDRSGNTIYF. The CDR3 DNA is TGTGCCAGCAGGACCGACAGGTCCGGAAACACCATATATTTT.

V and J are TRBV10-3 and TRBJ2-7; TRBD2 agrees at 7 bases. The trim removed 8 bases at V and 2 bases at J, leaving 6 bases unmatched. The germline gives CDR1 ENHRY, CDR2 SYGVKD. The CDR3 totals 13 residues. The CDR3 nucleotides read TGTGCCATCGGATGGGAGGGGACCTACGAGCAGTACTTC. This translates into CAIGWEGTYEQYF.

The genes are TRBV29-1 and TRBJ2-2; 7 nucleotides align to TRBD2. CDR3 size: 12 residues. Losses at the gene ends were 8 bases for V and 5 bases for J; bases not matched to a gene: 5. From germline, CDR1 is SQVTM and CDR2 ANQGSEA. The DNA of the CDR3 is TGCAGCTGGGGGGGAGGGACCGGGGAGCTGTTTTTT. Its protein product is CSWGGGTGELFF.

This clone showed up just a few times. The V and J genes are TRBV7-9 and TRBJ2-7; D assignment may be TRBD1 or TRBD2 (5 bases each). This CDR3 is 16 amino acids long. Germline loops: CDR1 SEHNR, CDR2 FQNEAQ (reference sequence). V was trimmed by 1 base and J by 0 bases, leaving 13 bases between them. In DNA, the CDR3 is TGTGCCAGCAGCTTAGGAGGAGGACACTTCTCCTACGAGCAGTACTTC. Amino acid sequence: CASSLGGGHFSYEQYF.

This clone came up once. The rearrangement links TRBV5-1 to TRBJ1-1, with D possibly matching TRBD1 (6 bases). The CDR3 is 15 amino acids. Trimming took 3 bases from V and 3 from J, leaving 15 bases between them. Germline CDR1 is SGHRS and CDR2 is YFSETQ. The DNA of the CDR3 is TGCGCCAGCAGCTGGGGTCAGGGGTCGGACACTGAAGCTTTCTTT. This sequence encodes CASSWGQGSDTEAFF.

This clone has just one count. The V and J genes are TRBV5-4 and TRBJ2-5; the D gene is possibly TRBD1 (6 bases). CDR3 length: 14 residues. The V gene's germline CDR1 is SGHNT and CDR2 YYREEE (reference sequence). Trimming removed 1 base from V and 4 bases from J, with 11 bases in between. For the CDR3, the DNA is TGTGCCAGCAGCTTGCCAGGGGCGGGAGAGACCCAGTACTTC. This codes for CASSLPGAGETQYF. Variable domain in full (rest from reference TRBV5-4 and TRBJ2-5): ETGVTQSPTHLIKTRGQQVTLRCSSQSGHNTVSWYQQALGQGPQFIFQYYREEENGRGNFPPRFSGLQFPNYSSELNVNALELDDSALYLCASSLPGAGETQYFGPGTRLLVL.

V and J are TRBV7-9 and TRBJ2-7, with D possibly matching TRBD1 (5 bases). CDR3 length: 15 amino acids. Germline V gene lookup returns CDR1 SEHNR and CDR2 FQNEAQ (reference sequence). Trimming shortened V by 3 bases and J by 5 bases, and 17 bases separated the two germline ends. The CDR3 DNA is TGTGCCAGCAGCTTGACTGGGCAGGGTACGAACGAGCAGTACTTC. This gives the protein CASSLTGQGTNEQYF.